These T cell receptor beta chains were read from a single sample in a study of OX40 agonist ivuxolimab in advanced cancers. Sequencing was performed with immunoSEQ multiplex PCR; in TCRdb, only in-frame clones are kept and a portion is missing. The sample shows some 13,000 clones, less than 90% of them seen only once. The sequencing used CD4+ or CD8+ T cells sorted from blood, collected in a trial of the OX40 agonist ivuxolimab. The receptors stem from an adult with an advanced solid tumor such as melanoma, head and neck, liver or kidney cancer. CDR3s include the opening cysteine and the closing phenylalanine or tryptophan. A D gene is named only where the DNA matches it firmly. Clone sizes are given selectively: once, few, many, or a class where the clone is expanded.

- TRBJ2-1 TRBV7-3 - CASSLWLSPYNEQFF TGTGCCAGCAGCTTATGGTTATCTCCCTACAATGAGCAGTTCTTC
- TRBJ2-4 TRBV29-1 TRBD2 CSVEIRGGKNIQYF TGCAGCGTTGAAATTCGGGGGGGGAAAAACATTCAGTACTTC
- TRBJ2-5 TRBV4-1 TRBD2 CASSRRRGEETQYF TGCGCCAGCAGCCGTCGACGGGGGGAAGAGACCCAGTACTTC
- TRBJ2-7 TRBV14 - CASSQLGPLNEQYF TGTGCCAGCAGCCAACTGGGCCCTCTGAACGAGCAGTACTTC
once TRBJ2-2 TRBV18 - CASSPPSGWGTGELFF TGTGCCAGCTCACCACCGTCAGGGTGGGGCACCGGGGAGCTGTTTTTT
- TRBJ2-7 TRBV2 TRBD1 CASSERQGTEQYF TGTGCCAGCAGTGAAAGACAGGGGACCGAGCAGTACTTC
- TRBJ1-5 TRBV28 - CASRGAGRQPQHF TGTGCCAGCAGGGGGGCGGGACGGCAGCCCCAGCATTTT
- TRBJ1-2 TRBV6-6 - CASSYSMGDILKSYTF TGTGCCAGCAGTTACTCGATGGGGGACATACTAAAGAGCTACACCTTC
- TRBJ2-7 TRBV4-3 - CASSQDWGAYEQYF TGCGCCAGCAGCCAAGACTGGGGGGCATACGAGCAGTACTTC
few TRBJ2-7 TRBV5-6 TRBD1 CASRNRDRVTYEQYF TGTGCCAGCAGAAACCGGGACAGGGTCACCTACGAGCAGTACTTC
once TRBJ1-2 TRBV15 TRBD1 CATSRDPTGTGRRGYTF TGTGCCACCAGCAGAGACCCTACCGGGACAGGGCGAAGGGGCTACACCTTC
- TRBJ1-1 TRBV6-6 - CASSYGARTEAFF TGTGCCAGCAGTTACGGCGCGAGGACTGAAGCTTTCTTT
- TRBJ2-7 TRBV5-6 - CASTFGSGSYEQYF TGTGCCAGCACCTTTGGGTCGGGTTCCTACGAGCAGTACTTC
- TRBJ2-1 TRBV19 TRBD2 CASSTTSGYYNEQFF TGTGCCAGTAGTACCACTAGCGGGTACTACAATGAGCAGTTCTTC
- TRBJ1-2 TRBV27 TRBD1 CASRTGVSYGYTF TGTGCCAGCAGGACAGGGGTCAGCTATGGCTACACCTTC
- TRBJ2-7 TRBV7-8 - CASSPYAGDSDEQYF TGTGCCAGCAGCCCCTACGCCGGAGATAGCGACGAGCAGTACTTC
- TRBJ2-5 TRBV6-5 TRBD2 CASSYRSGTIETQYF TGTGCCAGCAGTTACCGATCGGGGACTATCGAGACCCAGTACTTC
once TRBJ1-1 TRBV2 - CASSVYPTNTEAFF TGTGCCAGCAGTGTCTACCCAACGAACACTGAAGCTTTCTTT
- TRBJ1-1 TRBV5-6 - CASSFAGNTEAFF TGTGCCAGCAGCTTTGCAGGAAACACTGAAGCTTTCTTT
- TRBJ1-2 TRBV20-1 - CSAKNGGYTF TGCAGTGCTAAAAACGGTGGCTACACCTTC
- TRBJ2-3 TRBV27 TRBD1 CASSVPPGQGTDTQYF TGTGCCAGCAGTGTTCCTCCGGGACAGGGAACAGATACGCAGTATTTT
- TRBJ1-3 TRBV4-3 TRBD1 CASSQDEGRGLGNTIYF TGCGCCAGCAGCCAAGATGAGGGCAGGGGGCTGGGAAACACCATATATTTT
- TRBJ2-5 TRBV6-6 TRBD2 CASSYRGGETQYF TGTGCCAGCAGTTACCGGGGGGGAGAGACCCAGTACTTC
- TRBJ2-2 TRBV4-2 TRBD2 CASSQEGPGLGSGELFF TGTGCCAGCAGCCAAGAGGGACCGGGACTAGGATCTGGGGAGCTGTTTTTT
- TRBJ2-7 TRBV5-1 - CASSARGGSLMPYEQYF TGCGCCAGCAGCGCCAGGGGTGGCAGTCTGATGCCATACGAGCAGTACTTC
- TRBJ2-3 TRBV6-6 - CASSTGPWRDTQYF TGTGCCAGCAGTACGGGTCCGTGGAGAGATACGCAGTATTTT
- TRBJ2-2 TRBV10-2 - CAGTPGNTGELFF TGCGCCGGGACACCAGGGAACACCGGGGAGCTGTTTTTT
- TRBJ2-1 TRBV5-6 - CASSLPGRQSYNEQFF TGTGCCAGCAGTCTTCCGGGACGGCAATCCTACAATGAGCAGTTCTTC
- TRBJ2-2 TRBV25-1 TRBD2 CASSEGWRGGGELFF TGTGCCAGCAGTGAAGGCTGGCGGGGGGGCGGGGAGCTGTTTTTT
- TRBJ2-3 TRBV29-1 - CSVASRSFTDTQYF TGCAGCGTCGCCTCACGGTCCTTTACAGATACGCAGTATTTT
- TRBJ1-1 TRBV9 - CASSVGGYRSNTEAFF TGTGCCAGCAGCGTAGGGGGCTACAGGTCGAACACTGAAGCTTTCTTT
- TRBJ1-5 TRBV4-1 - CASSQKTANQPQHF TGCGCCAGCAGCCAAAAAACCGCCAATCAGCCCCAGCATTTT
- TRBJ2-1 TRBV4-2 - CASSQVWAGFHEQFF TGTGCCAGCAGCCAAGTATGGGCGGGATTTCATGAGCAGTTCTTC
- TRBJ2-7 TRBV15 - CATSRDVQGGEQYF TGTGCCACCAGCAGAGATGTCCAGGGTGGCGAGCAGTACTTC
- TRBJ2-7 TRBV30 TRBD1 CAWGWDRASEQYF TGTGCCTGGGGGTGGGACAGGGCCTCCGAGCAGTACTTC
- TRBJ2-3 TRBV11-2 - CASSYTDTQYF TGTGCCAGCAGCTACACAGATACGCAGTATTTT
- TRBJ1-1 TRBV6-1 - CASSELILELTEAFF TGTGCCAGCAGTGAATTAATTCTAGAGTTGACTGAAGCTTTCTTT
- TRBJ2-3 TRBV19 - CASSMLNNGADTQYF TGTGCCAGTAGTATGTTAAATAACGGGGCAGATACGCAGTATTTT
- TRBJ1-4 TRBV4-3 - CASSQDRGNNEKLFF TGCGCCAGCAGCCAAGATAGGGGGAATAATGAAAAACTGTTTTTT
- TRBJ1-1 TRBV27 - CASSLFLNTEAFF TGTGCCAGCAGTTTATTCTTGAACACTGAAGCTTTCTTT
- TRBJ2-7 TRBV11-3 - CASSPPATGPYEQYF TGTGCCAGCAGCCCCCCAGCGACGGGTCCCTACGAGCAGTACTTC
few TRBJ1-1 TRBV29-1 - CSVLSDTEAFF TGCAGCGTTTTATCGGACACTGAAGCTTTCTTT
- TRBJ2-3 TRBV4-1 TRBD2 CASSQDQGGGTDTQYF TGCGCCAGCAGCCAAGATCAGGGAGGGGGCACAGATACGCAGTATTTT
many TRBJ2-5 TRBV13 TRBD2 CASSHPVTSGGAVETQYF TGTGCCAGCAGCCACCCGGTGACTAGCGGGGGGGCCGTTGAGACCCAGTACTTC
- TRBJ2-7 TRBV2 - CASSVRDVYEQYF TGTGCCAGCAGCGTCCGGGACGTCTACGAGCAGTACTTC
hyperexpanded TRBJ2-7 TRBV7-2 TRBD1 CASSPDRGLDEQYF TGTGCCAGCAGCCCGGACAGGGGGCTTGACGAGCAGTACTTC
- TRBJ1-2 TRBV6-5 TRBD1 CASSRPGGNYGYTF TGTGCCAGCAGTCGCCCAGGGGGTAACTATGGCTACACCTTC
- TRBJ2-3 TRBV7-9 TRBD1 CASSWLTRDRYTDTQYF TGTGCCAGCAGCTGGCTAACTCGGGACAGGTACACAGATACGCAGTATTTT
- TRBJ2-7 TRBV4-1 - CASSQESGSYEQYF TGCGCCAGCAGCCAAGAAAGTGGCTCCTACGAGCAGTACTTC
- TRBJ2-1 TRBV5-6 TRBD2 CASSDTSGGSFYNEQFF TGTGCCAGCAGCGACACTAGCGGGGGGAGTTTCTACAATGAGCAGTTCTTC
once TRBJ2-1 TRBV25-1 TRBD1 CASSNHRGQAGNNEQFF TGTGCCAGCAGTAACCACAGGGGGCAAGCGGGCAACAATGAGCAGTTCTTC
- TRBJ1-3 TRBV9 - CASMGRSGNTIYF TGTGCCAGCATGGGGCGCTCTGGAAACACCATATATTTT
- TRBJ2-5 TRBV9 - CASSVGTDVFQETQYF TGTGCCAGCAGCGTGGGAACAGATGTGTTTCAAGAGACCCAGTACTTC